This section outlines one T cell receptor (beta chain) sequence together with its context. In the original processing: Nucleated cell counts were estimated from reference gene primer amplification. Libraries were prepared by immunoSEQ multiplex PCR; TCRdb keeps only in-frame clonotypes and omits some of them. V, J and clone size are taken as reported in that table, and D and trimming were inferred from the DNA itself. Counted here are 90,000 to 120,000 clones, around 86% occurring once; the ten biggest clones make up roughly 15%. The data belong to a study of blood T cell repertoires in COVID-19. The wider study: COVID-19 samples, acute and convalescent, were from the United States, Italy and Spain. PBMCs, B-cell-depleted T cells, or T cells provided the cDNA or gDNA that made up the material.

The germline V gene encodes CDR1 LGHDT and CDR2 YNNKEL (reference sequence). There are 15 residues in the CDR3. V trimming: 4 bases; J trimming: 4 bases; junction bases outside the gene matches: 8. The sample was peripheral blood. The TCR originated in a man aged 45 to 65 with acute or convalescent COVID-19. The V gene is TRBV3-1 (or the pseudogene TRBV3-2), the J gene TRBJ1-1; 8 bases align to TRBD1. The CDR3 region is CASSLLQGGITEAFF. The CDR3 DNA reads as TGTGCCAGCAGCCTATTACAGGGGGGGATCACTGAAGCTTTCTTT.